This entry is about one T cell receptor beta chain. What it binds is unknown. The data belong to a study of graft-versus-host responses after intestinal transplantation. Data came from immunoSEQ multiplex PCR; TCRdb stores just in-frame clones and leaves some out. The table lists 65,000 to 90,000 clones, 80% to 95% of them singletons. Findings and caveats of the study: Where graft-donor T cell macrochimerism was present, patients had high graft-versus-host to host-versus-graft clonal ratios in allografts.

The CDR3 has 13 residues. Germline V lookup: CDR1 ENHRY, CDR2 SYGVKD. V shed 3 bases, J shed 5 bases, and the junction held 3 bases outside the gene matches. The receptor's source is a human donor who was the organ donor for an intestinal transplant. This sequence joins TRBV10-3 and TRBJ1-1, with 7 bases aligning to TRBD1. Sequences were derived from unstimulated CD8+ T cells sorted from spleen or lymph node cells, sampled before transplant. The CDR3, as DNA: TGTGCCATCAGTGATGAGGGGGCAACTGAAGCTTTCTTT. Its translation is CAISDEGATEAFF.